This entry lists 27 T cell receptor beta chains sequenced from one sample in a study of cytomegalovirus exposure and HLA in healthy donors. The PCR ran on 60 Vbeta and 13 Jbeta primers. The method was immunoSEQ multiplex PCR; TCRdb's version includes in-frame clones alone and lacks a portion of them. This sample has 150,000 to 200,000 clones, with roughly 76% found just once. Material: PBMCs. Receptors originate from a woman aged 18-29 years in good health and CMV-seropositive.

This clone was picked up one time. The chain has TRBV6-6 and TRBJ1-3, with D unresolved. The CDR3 is 13 residues long. Germline-derived CDR1 and CDR2 are MNHNY and SVGAGI (reference sequence). Trimming took 5 bases from V and 2 from J, leaving 7 bases between them. The DNA of the CDR3 is TGTGCCAGCAGTCGAGCTACTGGAAACACCATATATTTT. This codes for CASSRATGNTIYF.

The rearrangement links TRBV2 to TRBJ2-1; 16 positions match TRBD2. Germline CDR1 reads SNHLY; CDR2 reads FYNNEI. The junction had 8 bases not matched to a gene; V was cut back by 5 bases and J by 10 bases. CDR3 length: 16 residues. The CDR3 DNA is TGTGCCAGCAGTCCGGGACTAGCGGGGGGGCTCGGGGAGCAGTTCTTC. It encodes CASSPGLAGGLGEQFF.

There are a few counts of this clone. V usage is TRBV18 and J usage is TRBJ1-5, with D possibly being TRBD1 (5 bases). The CDR3 length is 13 residues. The V end lost 3 bases, the J end lost 4 bases, and 7 bases lay between the germline ends. The germline gives CDR1 KGHSH, CDR2 LQKENI. The CDR3 region has the DNA TGTGCCAGCTCACCCGACAGTAATCAGCCCCAGCATTTT. It yields the protein CASSPDSNQPQHF.

This chain connects TRBV29-1 to TRBJ2-7; 10 nucleotides align to TRBD2. V was clipped by 1 base and J by 3 bases; unmatched bases: 9. Germline V gene sequence: CDR1 SQVTM, CDR2 ANQGSEA. The CDR3 runs to 16 residues. Here the CDR3 reads CSVEVGTRTSGYEQYF. CDR3 DNA sequence: TGCAGCGTTGAAGTTGGGACCCGGACTAGCGGCTACGAGCAGTACTTC.

Regarding this clone: This sample includes further DNA sequences coding for the same CDR3. The chain combines TRBV28 with TRBJ1-5; D is unresolved. Trimming left V 5 bases short and J 6 bases short, with 11 bases between. Germline values: CDR1 MDHEN, CDR2 SYDVKM. The CDR3 has 13 amino acids. The CDR3 loop reads CASSINLGQPQHF. The DNA of the CDR3 is TGTGCCAGCAGTATTAACCTAGGTCAGCCCCAGCATTTT. Supplemented by reference TRBV28 and TRBJ1-5, the full variable domain reads DVKVTQSSRYLVKRTGEKVFLECVQDMDHENMFWYRQDPGLGLRLIYFSYDVKMKEKGDIPEGYSVSREKKERFSLILESASTNQTSMYLCASSINLGQPQHFGDGTRLSIL.

This clone has a single count. The J gene is TRBJ2-3, the V gene TRBV7-8, with 15 bases identical to TRBD2. CDR3 length: 18 amino acids. V gave up 5 bases and J gave up 6 bases; unmatched junction bases: 12. Germline CDR1 SGHVS, CDR2 FQNEAQ. The CDR3 DNA is TGTGCCAGCAGCCTAGAACCGGGACTAGCGGGGGGCAGGGATACGCAGTATTTT. It codes for CASSLEPGLAGGRDTQYF.

The V and J genes are TRBV6-5 and TRBJ1-4; a possible D gene is TRBD1 (6 bases). The V end was cut by 1 base, the J end by 2 bases, with 11 bases between. There are 16 residues in the CDR3. The germline gives CDR1 MNHEY, CDR2 SVGAGI. CDR3 protein: CASSYYDRTTNEKLFF. The CDR3 DNA reads TGTGCCAGCAGTTACTACGACAGGACGACTAATGAAAAACTGTTTTTT.

The V gene is TRBV19, the J gene TRBJ2-5, with D possibly matching TRBD1 (6 bases). The V and J ends lost 7 bases and 2 bases respectively, with 11 bases between them. This CDR3 is 13 amino acids long. CDR1 is LNHDA, CDR2 SQIVND, per germline (reference sequence). The CDR3 sequence: CASKLQGQETQYF. CDR3 DNA: TGTGCCAGTAAACTTCAGGGGCAAGAGACCCAGTACTTC.

The chain joins TRBV5-1 to TRBJ2-5, with TRBD2 matching over 8 bases. The V gene's germline CDR1 is SGHRS and CDR2 YFSETQ. CDR3 size: 14 residues. Losses at the gene ends were 0 bases for V and 5 bases for J; bases not matched to a gene: 3. As DNA, the CDR3 is TGCGCCAGCAGCTTGGCGGGGGGGCGGGAGACCCAGTACTTC. It is translated as CASSLAGGRETQYF.

The gene calls are TRBV7-9 and TRBJ2-5; D may be TRBD2 (6 bases). V was clipped by 5 bases and J by 5 bases, with 18 bases between them. Per germline, CDR1 SEHNR and CDR2 FQNEAQ (reference sequence). The CDR3 sequence is 15 residues long. The DNA for the CDR3 is TGTGCCAGCAGCCGCGGGTCGGGGGTGGTGGAGACCCAGTACTTC. Translation: CASSRGSGVVETQYF.

The chain recombines TRBV7-9 with TRBJ2-6; 7 bases are shared with TRBD1. The CDR3 has 15 residues. Trimming cost V 6 bases and J 2 bases; bases outside gene matches: 4. In germline, CDR1 is SEHNR, CDR2 FQNEAQ (reference sequence). The CDR3 reads CASSLTGAGANVLTF. The CDR3 DNA sequence: TGTGCCAGCAGTCTCACAGGGGCTGGGGCCAACGTCCTGACTTTC. The variable domain in full, with the rest retrieved from reference TRBV7-9 and TRBJ2-6, is DTGVSQNPRHKITKRGQNVTFRCDPISEHNRLYWYRQTLGQGPEFLTYFQNEAQLEKSRLLSDRFSAERPKGSFSTLEIQRTEQGDSAMYLCASSLTGAGANVLTFGAGSRLTVL.

The chain links TRBV7-9 to TRBJ1-2; tentative D call: TRBD1 (5 bases). Trimming took 2 bases from V and 7 from J, leaving 14 bases between them. The germline V gene encodes CDR1 SEHNR and CDR2 FQNEAQ (reference sequence). The CDR3 extends over 14 amino acids. In DNA form, the CDR3 reads TGTGCCAGCAGCTTAAAAGGCGGGGGTCCTGGCTACACCTTC. The encoded protein is CASSLKGGGPGYTF.

This chain joins TRBV2 and TRBJ2-5, with D tentatively TRBD2 (6 bases). Germline-derived CDR1 and CDR2 are SNHLY and FYNNEI. The CDR3 has 12 amino acids. Trimming pared 6 bases from V and 4 bases from J, leaving 9 bases between. Here the CDR3 DNA reads TGTGCCAGCAGGCCAGCGGGAGAGACCCAGTACTTC. Amino acid sequence: CASRPAGETQYF. The variable domain in full, with the rest retrieved from reference TRBV2 and TRBJ2-5, is EPEVTQTPSHQVTQMGQEVILRCVPISNHLYFYWYRQILGQKVEFLVSFYNNEISEKSEIFDDQFSVERPDGSNFTLKIRSTKLEDSAMYFCASRPAGETQYFGPGTRLLVL.

J is TRBJ1-6 and V is TRBV6-6; 12 nucleotides line up with TRBD1. CDR1 is MNHNY, CDR2 SVGAGI, per germline (reference sequence). Trimming at V came to 0 bases and at J to 14 bases, leaving 5 bases not matched to a gene. The CDR3 is 15 residues long. The CDR3 loop is CASSYSRGTGGTLHF. Here the CDR3 DNA reads TGTGCCAGCAGTTACTCGAGGGGGACAGGGGGCACCCTCCACTTT.

This clone was found a few times. This chain links TRBV6-5 with TRBJ1-2; 9 nucleotides agree with TRBD1. The CDR3 spans 13 residues. Germline V gene sequence: CDR1 MNHEY, CDR2 SVGAGI. The J segment lost 4 bases and the V segment lost 7 bases, leaving 4 bases of the junction unmatched. Here the CDR3 reads CASKGQGSYGYTF. The DNA for the CDR3 is TGTGCCAGCAAAGGACAGGGGAGCTATGGCTACACCTTC.

There are a few counts of this clone. This chain links TRBV11-2 with TRBJ2-3; weak D call: TRBD2 (6 bases). The V gene lost 5 bases and the J gene lost 7 bases, with 19 bases spanning the gap. The CDR3 is 15 amino acids. CDR1 and CDR2 from the germline V gene are SGHAT and FQNNGV. The CDR3 region has the DNA TGTGCCAGCAGCCCGCCGGGACTCACTTCAAATACGCAGTATTTT. Residues: CASSPPGLTSNTQYF.

The gene calls are TRBV2 and TRBJ1-1, with 7 bases fitting TRBD1. Germline trimming cut 6 bases from V and 7 bases from J; bases unmatched to any gene: 20. Germline V gene sequence: CDR1 SNHLY, CDR2 FYNNEI. The CDR3 has 17 amino acids. The CDR3, as DNA: TGTGCCAGCAGCCTTTTTCCTCGACACGGGACAGCGTTTGAAGCTTTCTTT. This gives the protein CASSLFPRHGTAFEAFF. Using reference TRBV2 and TRBJ1-1 for the parts outside the CDR3, the full variable domain is EPEVTQTPSHQVTQMGQEVILRCVPISNHLYFYWYRQILGQKVEFLVSFYNNEISEKSEIFDDQFSVERPDGSNFTLKIRSTKLEDSAMYFCASSLFPRHGTAFEAFFGQGTRLTVV.

This clone was observed a single time. The gene calls are TRBV19 and TRBJ2-7; 10 nucleotides agree with TRBD2. Germline CDR1 reads LNHDA; CDR2 reads SQIVND (reference sequence). The CDR3 sequence is 16 residues long. J was trimmed by 5 bases and V by 1 base; bases with no gene match: 8. This chain's CDR3 is CASSIGQLAGTDEQYF. The CDR3 nucleotides read TGTGCCAGTAGTATAGGACAACTAGCGGGGACCGACGAGCAGTACTTC.

The sample holds a few counts of this clone. The chain has TRBV10-2 and TRBJ1-5, with 8 bases lining up with TRBD1. Germline lookup yields CDR1 WSHSY and CDR2 SAAADI. With V trimmed by 5 bases and J by 6 bases, 9 bases remained unmatched. The CDR3 runs to 15 residues. Written as DNA, the CDR3 is TGCGCCAGCAGTCCACAGGGGGGGGACTTTCAGCCCCAGCATTTT. Translation gives CASSPQGGDFQPQHF.

This clone was counted once. The chain has TRBV6-5 and TRBJ1-5, with TRBD1 identical over 9 bases. Per germline, CDR1 MNHEY and CDR2 SVGAGI. V trimming: 5 bases; J trimming: 7 bases; junction bases outside the gene matches: 9. This CDR3 comprises 15 residues. CDR3 sequence: CASSVSGQGSQPQHF. As DNA, the CDR3 is TGTGCCAGCAGTGTGTCAGGACAGGGGTCACAGCCCCAGCATTTT.

This clone was recorded only once. The chain couples TRBV9 to TRBJ1-5; 10 bases line up with TRBD1. The CDR3 has 16 residues. J was trimmed by 3 bases and V by 3 bases; bases with no gene match: 6. In germline, CDR1 is SGDLS, CDR2 YYNGEE. CDR3 DNA sequence: TGTGCCAGCAGCGGAGGGACAGGGGTAAACAATCAGCCCCAGCATTTT. This translates into CASSGGTGVNNQPQHF.

The rearrangement uses TRBV7-9 and TRBJ1-4; possibly TRBD1 for D (5 bases). The CDR3 is 15 residues long. V lost 5 bases to trimming and J lost 1 base, with 11 bases between them. Germline CDR1 is SEHNR and CDR2 is FQNEAQ (reference sequence). CDR3 in amino acids: CASSQEGRTNEKLFF. CDR3 sequence (DNA): TGTGCCAGCAGCCAGGAGGGGAGAACTAATGAAAAACTGTTTTTT.

The rearrangement uses TRBV7-9 and TRBJ2-7, with 13 bases identical to TRBD2. The germline CDR1 and CDR2 sequences are SEHNR and FQNEAQ (reference sequence). The CDR3 consists of 17 residues. The junction had 12 bases not matched to a gene; V was cut back by 5 bases and J by 5 bases. CDR3 bases: TGTGCCAGCAGCCCCGGACTAGCGGGGGCCCTTGGGGACGAGCAGTACTTC. Translating gives CASSPGLAGALGDEQYF.

The chain is built from TRBV7-2 and TRBJ1-1; tentatively, D is TRBD1 (5 bases). CDR1 SGHTA and CDR2 FQGNSA come from the germline V gene. V was cut by 5 bases and J by 2 bases, with 18 bases left in between. This CDR3 is built from 16 residues. The CDR3 bases are TGTGCCAGCAGCCCCCGGAGTTGGGGGGTCAACACTGAAGCTTTCTTT. It yields the protein CASSPRSWGVNTEAFF. Based on the CDR3 plus reference TRBV7-2 and TRBJ1-1, the full variable domain is GAGVSQSPSNKVTEKGKDVELRCDPISGHTALYWYRQSLGQGLEFLIYFQGNSAPDKSGLPSDRFSAERTGGSVSTLTIQRTQQEDSAVYLCASSPRSWGVNTEAFFGQGTRLTVV.

The chain has TRBV18 and TRBJ2-7, with D tentatively TRBD1 (5 bases). This CDR3 is built from 15 residues. Germline loops: CDR1 KGHSH, CDR2 LQKENI. Trimming removed 2 bases at V and 4 bases at J, with 15 bases between. CDR3: CASSPGAKGRYEQYF. The CDR3 bases are TGTGCCAGCTCACCAGGGGCCAAGGGGCGATACGAGCAGTACTTC.

The gene calls are TRBV5-4 and TRBJ2-6; the D gene is possibly TRBD2 (6 bases). This CDR3 comprises 16 residues. CDR1 SGHNT and CDR2 YYREEE come from the germline V gene (reference sequence). V lost 4 bases, J lost 0 bases, and 11 bases lay in between. CDR3 sequence reads: CASSRDLNSGANVLTF. The CDR3 DNA reads as TGTGCCAGCAGCCGGGACTTAAACTCTGGGGCCAACGTCCTGACTTTC.

The chain links TRBV5-1 to TRBJ1-2, with D hard to call. V lost 4 bases and J lost 1, with 14 bases in between. CDR1 and CDR2 (germline): SGHRS, YFSETQ. This CDR3 has 15 amino acids. The CDR3 bases are TGCGCCAGCAGCCCGAACTCACCAAATAACTATGGCTACACCTTC. As protein: CASSPNSPNNYGYTF.